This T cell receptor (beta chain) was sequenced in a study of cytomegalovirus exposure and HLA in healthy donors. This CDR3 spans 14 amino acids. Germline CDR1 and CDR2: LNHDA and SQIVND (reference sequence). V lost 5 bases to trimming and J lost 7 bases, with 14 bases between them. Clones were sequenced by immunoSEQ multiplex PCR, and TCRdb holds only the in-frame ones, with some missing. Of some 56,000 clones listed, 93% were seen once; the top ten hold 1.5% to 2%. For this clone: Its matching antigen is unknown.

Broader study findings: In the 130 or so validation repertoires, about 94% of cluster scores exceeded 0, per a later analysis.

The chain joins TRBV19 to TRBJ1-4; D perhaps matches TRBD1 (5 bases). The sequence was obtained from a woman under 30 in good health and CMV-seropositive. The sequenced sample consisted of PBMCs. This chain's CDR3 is CASSDPARGEKLFF. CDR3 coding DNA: TGTGCCAGTAGTGATCCCGCTAGGGGTGAAAAACTGTTTTTT.